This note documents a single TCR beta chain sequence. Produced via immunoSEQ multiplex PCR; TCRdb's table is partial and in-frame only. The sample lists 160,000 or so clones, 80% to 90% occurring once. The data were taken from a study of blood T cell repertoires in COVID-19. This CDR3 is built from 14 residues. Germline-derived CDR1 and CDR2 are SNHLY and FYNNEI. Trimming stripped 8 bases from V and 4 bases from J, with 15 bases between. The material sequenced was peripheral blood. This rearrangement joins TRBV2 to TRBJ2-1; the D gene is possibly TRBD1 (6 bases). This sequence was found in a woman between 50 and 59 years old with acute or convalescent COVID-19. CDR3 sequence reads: CASAVNRGYNEQFF. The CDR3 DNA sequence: TGTGCCAGCGCCGTGAATAGGGGGTACAATGAGCAGTTCTTC.